Listed below are T cell receptor beta chains from one sample, sequenced in a study of cytomegalovirus exposure and HLA in healthy donors. The protocol was immunoSEQ multiplex PCR, while the TCRdb copy is restricted to in-frame clones and leaves out a portion. The repertoire includes about 80,000 clones, roughly four fifths of them detected once, and 10% to 15% sits in the top ten. Sequencing was carried out using PBMCs. The receptor set was obtained from a human donor in good health. CDR3s include the opening cysteine and the closing phenylalanine or tryptophan. A D gene is named only where the DNA matches it firmly. Clone size, where shown, is once, few, many, or a class for clones that have expanded.

TRBV4-1,.,TRBD2,TRBJ2-5,CASSQESPAGPSETQYF,TGCGCCAGCAGCCAAGAATCCCCAGCGGGGCCCTCGGAGACCCAGTACTTC
TRBV5-1,.,.,TRBJ2-1,CASSLLLRLGEQFF,TGCGCCAGCAGCTTGCTTCTCAGGTTGGGTGAGCAGTTCTTC
TRBV9,.,TRBD2,TRBJ2-7,CASSVGGAPNEQYF,TGTGCCAGCAGCGTGGGAGGGGCCCCTAACGAGCAGTACTTC
TRBV15,once,TRBD1,TRBJ1-6,CATRPTGLWNSPLHF,TGTGCCACCAGGCCGACAGGGTTATGGAATTCACCCCTCCACTTT
TRBV2,.,.,TRBJ2-7,CASRETEEQYF,TGTGCCAGCAGAGAGACTGAAGAGCAGTACTTC
TRBV11-2,.,.,TRBJ1-1,CASSFNRDTEAFF,TGTGCCAGCAGCTTCAACAGGGACACTGAAGCTTTCTTT
TRBV5-4,.,TRBD2,TRBJ2-1,CASRAAGGAASEQFF,TGTGCCAGCAGAGCCGCGGGGGGCGCCGCGAGTGAGCAGTTCTTC
TRBV5-1,.,.,TRBJ2-5,CASSVGSAGAVGETQYF,TGCGCCAGCAGTGTGGGGTCGGCGGGGGCAGTCGGAGAGACCCAGTACTTC
TRBV4-3,.,TRBD1,TRBJ2-6,CASSQDLDRVSGANVLTF,TGCGCCAGCAGCCAAGACTTGGACAGGGTCTCTGGGGCCAACGTCCTGACTTTC
TRBV19,.,.,TRBJ1-4,CASTQTDGFEKLFF,TGTGCCAGTACCCAGACAGATGGTTTTGAAAAACTGTTTTTT
TRBV19,.,.,TRBJ2-5,CASSLLGKETQYF,TGTGCCAGTAGCCTACTAGGTAAAGAGACCCAGTACTTC
TRBV7-8,.,.,TRBJ2-5,CASSLSLQETQYF,TGTGCCAGCAGCCTCTCACTTCAAGAGACCCAGTACTTC
TRBV7-9,once,.,TRBJ2-1,CASSSTGNEQFF,TGTGCCAGCAGCTCCACAGGGAATGAGCAGTTCTTC
TRBV7-2,.,.,TRBJ1-1,CASSLVGTGSATEAFF,TGTGCCAGCAGCTTAGTGGGAACGGGGTCGGCCACTGAAGCTTTCTTT
TRBV2,.,TRBD1,TRBJ1-1,CASSETGGTGEAFF,TGTGCCAGCAGTGAAACAGGGGGCACTGGTGAAGCTTTCTTT
TRBV6-1,few,.,TRBJ1-1,CASSEQGHTEAFF,TGTGCCAGCAGTGAACAGGGGCACACTGAAGCTTTCTTT
TRBV6-1,.,TRBD1,TRBJ1-1,CASSELGQGIPAFF,TGTGCCAGCAGTGAGCTCGGACAGGGGATCCCAGCTTTCTTT
TRBV12-5,.,.,TRBJ1-5,CATGGGGGNQPQHF,TGTGCTACCGGAGGGGGGGGAGGCAATCAGCCCCAGCATTTT
TRBV5-4,.,.,TRBJ2-7,CASSLDLGVVYEQYF,TGTGCCAGCAGCTTGGACCTGGGAGTCGTCTACGAGCAGTACTTC
TRBV13,.,.,TRBJ1-3,CASSLGRVHGSRFTIYF,TGTGCCAGCAGCTTAGGCCGGGTGCACGGGAGTCGGTTCACCATATATTTT